This T cell receptor beta chain was captured by sequencing in a study of blood T cell repertoires in COVID-19. Study background: The study drew acute and convalescent COVID-19 samples from the United States, Italy and Spain. The cDNA or gDNA used as material had been derived from T cells, B-cell-depleted T cells, or PBMCs.

V was cut by 3 bases and J by 10 bases, with 10 bases left in between. This CDR3 has 12 amino acids. Enrolled during active infection, Seattle patients were then followed longitudinally. Under the authors' procedure: Reference gene primer amplification in the assay estimated nucleated cell counts. The protocol was immunoSEQ multiplex PCR, while the TCRdb copy is restricted to in-frame clones and leaves out a portion. V, J and clone size were drawn from that table, and D and trimming were deduced from the DNA. Of some 240,000 clones detected, roughly 88% appear once; the ten largest clones hold roughly a tenth.

The sequence derives from a woman aged 70-85 years with COVID-19, enrolled during active disease. Sequenced material: peripheral blood. The chain couples TRBV12-3 or TRBV12-4 to TRBJ1-5, with a weak D call TRBD1 (6 bases). The CDR3 sequence is CASSLTGRPQHF. The CDR3 nucleotides are TGTGCCAGCAGTTTGACAGGTCGCCCCCAGCATTTT.